This paragraph reports one T cell receptor beta chain. This sample stems from a study of blood T cell repertoires in COVID-19. Germline CDR1 and CDR2: SGHRS and YFSETQ. CDR3 length: 16 amino acids. The V gene end was trimmed by 4 bases and the J gene end by 4 bases; junction bases not matched to a gene: 10. The protocol was immunoSEQ multiplex PCR, while the TCRdb copy is restricted to in-frame clones and leaves out a portion. The table has about 200,000 clones, approximately 90% seen once. J is TRBJ1-2 and V is TRBV5-1, with 10 bases matching TRBD1. This sequence was found in a man between 45 and 60 years old with acute or convalescent COVID-19. Sequenced: peripheral blood. Here the CDR3 DNA reads TGCGCCAGCAGCGCATCGACAGGGGGCTGGAGCTATGGCTACACCTTC. It is translated as CASSASTGGWSYGYTF.